What follows are 29 T cell receptor beta chains derived from one specimen sequenced in a study of cytomegalovirus exposure and HLA in healthy donors (dated by TCRdb to 2015 to 2018). Library construction relied on the immunoSEQ multiplex PCR assay. A mixture of 60 forward primers for TCR Vbeta segments and 13 reverse primers for TCR Jbeta segments was used in the multiplex PCR. This is the immuneACCESS table as TCRdb keeps it, with only in-frame sequences that have V and J called. A part of the clones is gone; compared with another copy, unresolved V genes explain less than half, and the rest is unexplained. In all, the sample holds about 140,000 clones, and roughly 77% of those were seen once. 4% to 5.5% of the sample is taken by the ten largest. The sequencing input was PBMCs. These receptors came from a young man in good health.

The chain carries TRBV28 and TRBJ1-6, with 7 bases identical to TRBD1. Trimming took 7 bases from V and 0 from J; bases not matched to a gene: 9. Looked up from germline, CDR1 is MDHEN and CDR2 is SYDVKM. This CDR3 is built from 17 residues. CDR3 loop: CASTQDRTSSYNSPLHF. The CDR3 DNA is TGTGCCAGCACACAGGACAGGACGAGCTCCTATAATTCACCCCTCCACTTT.

This rearrangement joins TRBV18 to TRBJ1-6; no reliable D call. CDR3 size: 15 residues. Trimming removed 3 bases at V and 5 bases at J, with 11 bases between. Looked up from germline, CDR1 is KGHSH and CDR2 is LQKENI. CDR3 in DNA: TGTGCCAGCTCACCTCCGGGAGTCGATAATTCACCCCTCCACTTT. Encoded protein: CASSPPGVDNSPLHF.

This clone was seen once. The V gene is TRBV9, the J gene TRBJ2-1; 7 nucleotides line up with TRBD2. The germline V gene encodes CDR1 SGDLS and CDR2 YYNGEE. Trimming took 7 bases from V and 3 from J; bases not matched to a gene: 10. The CDR3 has 15 residues. CDR3 region: CASSDAGEGYNEQFF. In DNA, the CDR3 is TGTGCCAGCTCCGATGCGGGAGAGGGCTACAATGAGCAGTTCTTC.

The rearrangement joins TRBV9 to TRBJ2-7; 8 bases match TRBD2. CDR1 and CDR2 from the germline V gene are SGDLS and YYNGEE. The CDR3 runs to 15 residues. Trimming removed 0 bases from V and 1 base from J; junction bases left unmatched: 3. The CDR3 protein is CASSVEGGRSYEQYF. CDR3 sequence (DNA): TGTGCCAGCAGCGTAGAAGGCGGGAGGTCCTACGAGCAGTACTTC.

This clone was recorded only once. CDR3: CASSPLFVETQYF. CDR3 DNA sequence: TGTGCCAGCAGCCCCCTGTTTGTAGAGACCCAGTACTTC. The chain is built from TRBV6-5 and TRBJ2-5; no clear D. Trimming removed 6 bases at V and 4 bases at J, with 12 bases between. This CDR3 contains 13 residues. CDR1 is MNHEY and CDR2 is SVGAGI in the germline V gene.

The V and J genes are TRBV7-2 and TRBJ1-2, with D tentatively TRBD1 (5 bases). The CDR3 consists of 14 residues. Between the trimmed V and J ends, which lost 5 bases and 4 bases, there was a span of 14 bases. Germline-derived CDR1 and CDR2 are SGHTA and FQGNSA. The CDR3 DNA is TGTGCCAGCAGCCCCCCGGCGGGGGGCTATGGCTACACCTTC. The encoded protein is CASSPPAGGYGYTF. Drawing the rest from reference TRBV7-2 and TRBJ1-2, the complete variable domain is GAGVSQSPSNKVTEKGKDVELRCDPISGHTALYWYRQSLGQGLEFLIYFQGNSAPDKSGLPSDRFSAERTGGSVSTLTIQRTQQEDSAVYLCASSPPAGGYGYTFGSGTRLTVV.

The chain has TRBV9 and TRBJ1-5; TRBD1 matches at 11 bases. The germline gives CDR1 SGDLS, CDR2 YYNGEE. This CDR3 is built from 15 residues. V dropped 4 bases and J dropped 9; count of bases not matched to a gene: 9. The CDR3, as DNA: TGTGCCAGCAGCCCCGGGACAGGGGGGTGGCCGCCCCAGCATTTT. Translation gives CASSPGTGGWPPQHF. The full variable domain, with the rest looked up from reference TRBV9 and TRBJ1-5, is DSGVTQTPKHLITATGQRVTLRCSPRSGDLSVYWYQQSLDQGLQFLIQYYNGEERAKGNILERFSAQQFPDLHSELNLSSLELGDSALYFCASSPGTGGWPPQHFGDGTRLSIL.

The V gene is TRBV11-2, the J gene TRBJ1-1; D gene ambiguous. Germline V gene data show CDR1 as SGHAT and CDR2 as FQNNGV. Between the trimmed V and J ends, which lost 5 bases and 1 base, there was a span of 8 bases. The CDR3 sequence is 13 residues long. The CDR3 region has the DNA TGTGCCAGCAGCCTAACAGCGAACACTGAAGCTTTCTTT. It yields the protein CASSLTANTEAFF.

The rearrangement uses TRBV5-1 and TRBJ2-7; 7 bases agree with TRBD1. J gave up 1 base and V 0 bases, and 7 bases lay outside the gene matches. The CDR3 extends over 16 amino acids. Looked up from germline, CDR1 is SGHRS and CDR2 is YFSETQ. CDR3 DNA sequence: TGCGCCAGCAGCTTGGCCAATACAGGGGCGTCCTACGAGCAGTACTTC. Its translation is CASSLANTGASYEQYF.

The J gene is TRBJ1-1, the V gene TRBV7-9, with D unresolved. The germline V and J ends were trimmed by 3 bases and 4 bases, with 9 bases remaining between them. The germline V gene has CDR1 SEHNR and CDR2 FQNEAQ (reference sequence). The CDR3 is 13 residues long. For the CDR3, the DNA is TGTGCCAGCAGCTTTGCCGGGAGCACTGAAGCTTTCTTT. The encoded protein is CASSFAGSTEAFF.

This chain uses TRBV5-4 with TRBJ2-7; TRBD2 might be the D (6 bases). V lost 0 bases and J lost 4, with 23 bases in between. Germline V gene sequence: CDR1 SGHNT, CDR2 YYREEE (reference sequence). This CDR3 spans 18 amino acids. The CDR3 bases are TGTGCCAGCAGCTTGGGGTCCACGAGGCGGGGTCCCCGTTACGAGCAGTACTTC. Its translation: CASSLGSTRRGPRYEQYF.

The rearrangement links TRBV18 to TRBJ2-4; 10 positions match TRBD1. This CDR3 has 18 amino acids. Losses at the gene ends were 2 bases for V and 1 base for J; bases not matched to a gene: 8. Germline values: CDR1 KGHSH, CDR2 LQKENI. The CDR3 loop is CASSPVSGQGNAKNIQYF. CDR3 bases: TGTGCCAGCTCACCAGTTTCGGGACAGGGGAATGCCAAAAACATTCAGTACTTC.

The chain has TRBV5-1 and TRBJ2-7, with TRBD1 as a possible D gene (5 bases). This CDR3 comprises 15 residues. V shed 0 bases and J shed 3 bases, with 13 bases lying between them. CDR1 and CDR2 (germline): SGHRS, YFSETQ. CDR3 region: CASSLASRANYEQYF. CDR3 bases: TGCGCCAGCAGCTTGGCGTCCAGGGCGAACTACGAGCAGTACTTC.

This clone was detected a few times. The chain joins TRBV2 to TRBJ2-5; D is possibly TRBD2 (6 bases). The CDR3 is made up of 15 amino acids. CDR1 is SNHLY, CDR2 FYNNEI, per germline. Trimming removed 4 bases from V and 3 bases from J, with 15 bases in between. The CDR3 is CASSATGSFKETQYF. For the CDR3, the DNA is TGTGCCAGCAGTGCGACCGGGAGCTTCAAAGAGACCCAGTACTTC.

This clone was detected once. The CDR3 region is CASRTRDRSTDTQYF. CDR3 DNA sequence: TGTGCCAGCAGAACCCGGGACAGGAGTACAGATACGCAGTATTTT. The chain couples TRBV6-1 to TRBJ2-3; TRBD1 matches at 8 bases. The V segment lost 6 bases and the J segment 3 bases; nucleotides outside the gene matches: 8. The length of the CDR3 is 15 residues. Germline V CDR1 and CDR2: MNHNS, SASEGT.

The chain recombines TRBV19 with TRBJ1-4; 7 nucleotides agree with TRBD1. The CDR3 is 15 residues long. The V and J ends lost 10 bases and 0 bases, in that order; junction bases with no gene match: 8. CDR1 is LNHDA, CDR2 SQIVND, per germline (reference sequence). This chain's CDR3 is CAISPGTATNEKLFF. CDR3 coding DNA: TGTGCCATTTCCCCTGGGACAGCAACTAATGAAAAACTGTTTTTT.

In DNA form, the CDR3 reads TGTGCCAGCAGACCCGGGACAGGATCAGCTAACTATGGCTACACCTTC. Translated: CASRPGTGSANYGYTF. The chain employs TRBV5-4 and TRBJ1-2; 8 bases line up with TRBD1. Germline V gene data show CDR1 as SGHNT and CDR2 as YYREEE (reference sequence). The CDR3 length is 16 residues. V shed 5 bases and J 0 bases; nucleotides not matched to a gene: 9.

This clone was observed a handful of times. The chain links TRBV28 to TRBJ1-6; D is uncertain. Trimming removed 3 bases at V and 4 bases at J, with 7 bases between. This CDR3 has 14 residues. The germline gives CDR1 MDHEN, CDR2 SYDVKM. CDR3 sequence (DNA): TGTGCCAGCAGTTTCGGGGATTATAATTCACCCCTCCACTTT. Encoded protein: CASSFGDYNSPLHF. Filled out from reference TRBV28 and TRBJ1-6, the complete variable domain reads DVKVTQSSRYLVKRTGEKVFLECVQDMDHENMFWYRQDPGLGLRLIYFSYDVKMKEKGDIPEGYSVSREKKERFSLILESASTNQTSMYLCASSFGDYNSPLHFGNGTRLTVT.

In its sample, this clone was seen a few times. J is TRBJ1-5 and V is TRBV5-5; D is perhaps TRBD1 (6 bases). CDR3 length equals 14 residues. V dropped 0 bases and J dropped 7 bases, with 11 bases sitting between them. Per the germline V gene, CDR1 is SGHKS and CDR2 is YYEKEE (reference sequence). DNA for the CDR3: TGTGCCAGCAGCTTGGCAGGGGAAGTACAGCCCCAGCATTTT. It specifies CASSLAGEVQPQHF.

J is TRBJ2-7 and V is TRBV11-2, with D perhaps TRBD1 (6 bases). The CDR3 length is 14 residues. V dropped 1 base and J dropped 6 bases, with 13 bases sitting between them. CDR1 and CDR2 from the germline V gene are SGHAT and FQNNGV. The CDR3 sequence is CASSLVVGGPEQYF. The CDR3 DNA reads TGTGCCAGCAGCTTAGTTGTAGGGGGACCCGAGCAGTACTTC.

The V call is TRBV5-8, the J call TRBJ2-7, with 8 bases matching TRBD1. In germline, CDR1 is SGHTS, CDR2 YDEGEE. This CDR3 is built from 16 residues. Trimming cost V 2 bases and J 0 bases; bases outside gene matches: 7. The CDR3, as DNA: TGTGCCAGCAGCTTCACGACGGGACAGGCCTCCTACGAGCAGTACTTC. This codes for CASSFTTGQASYEQYF.

This clone has a handful of counts. The genes are TRBV15 and TRBJ1-6; weak D call: TRBD1 (5 bases). With 0 bases removed from V and 14 bases from J, the gap between germline ends came to 20 bases. Germline-derived CDR1 and CDR2 are LNHNV and YYDKDF (reference sequence). The CDR3 is 16 residues long. The CDR3: CATSRDGSGPRGALHF. CDR3 coding DNA: TGTGCCACCAGCAGAGATGGCTCGGGGCCCCGGGGGGCCCTCCACTTT.

The rearrangement uses TRBV2 and TRBJ1-5; the D gene is possibly TRBD1 (5 bases). CDR1 is SNHLY, CDR2 FYNNEI, per germline. This CDR3 has 14 amino acids. V shed 5 bases and J shed 4 bases, with 12 bases lying between them. The CDR3 bases are TGTGCCAGCAGTATCAGACAGTATAATCAGCCCCAGCATTTT. It yields the protein CASSIRQYNQPQHF.

This clone was seen only once. The chain has TRBV7-9 and TRBJ2-5, with a tentative D call TRBD1 (6 bases). The V end lost 5 bases, the J end lost 4 bases, and 14 bases lay between the germline ends. In germline, CDR1 is SEHNR, CDR2 FQNEAQ (reference sequence). The CDR3 is made up of 14 amino acids. CDR3 in amino acids: CASSKATGPETQYF. The DNA of the CDR3 is TGTGCCAGCAGCAAAGCGACAGGTCCAGAGACCCAGTACTTC. Full variable domain (outside the CDR3, taken from reference TRBV7-9 and TRBJ2-5): DTGVSQNPRHKITKRGQNVTFRCDPISEHNRLYWYRQTLGQGPEFLTYFQNEAQLEKSRLLSDRFSAERPKGSFSTLEIQRTEQGDSAMYLCASSKATGPETQYFGPGTRLLVL.

J is TRBJ2-1 and V is TRBV19, with TRBD2 matching 10 bases. CDR1 and CDR2 (germline): LNHDA, SQIVND (reference sequence). Trimming at V came to 0 bases and at J to 8 bases, leaving 7 bases not matched to a gene. The CDR3 totals 16 residues. The CDR3 sequence is CASSIDWSSGSHEQFF. The DNA of the CDR3 is TGTGCCAGTAGTATAGATTGGTCTAGCGGGAGCCATGAGCAGTTCTTC.

The chain links TRBV5-6 to TRBJ1-5; D might be TRBD1 (6 bases). Germline assignment: CDR1 SGHDT and CDR2 YYEEEE. The ends were cut back, 4 bases at V and 5 bases at J, with 13 bases in the middle. The CDR3 is 14 residues long. For the CDR3, the DNA is TGTGCCAGCAGCCGCCGGGACACCTATCAGCCCCAGCATTTT. Amino acids: CASSRRDTYQPQHF.

The CDR3 DNA reads TGTGCCAGCTCAAGAGACAAGTATAATTCACCCCTCCACTTT. Encoded protein: CASSRDKYNSPLHF. This chain connects TRBV18 to TRBJ1-6; D is unresolved. V was clipped by 5 bases and J by 4 bases, with 9 bases between them. The CDR3 contains 14 residues. The germline V gene has CDR1 KGHSH and CDR2 LQKENI.

The genes are TRBV6-9 and TRBJ2-4; 7 bases line up with TRBD1. V lost 7 bases, J lost 7 bases, and 4 bases stayed unmatched. The CDR3 totals 12 residues. Germline CDR1 MNHGY, CDR2 SVAAGI. As DNA, the CDR3 is TGTGCCAGCAATCAACAGGGGAACATTCAGTACTTC. It codes for CASNQQGNIQYF.

The J gene is TRBJ1-4, the V gene TRBV28; D perhaps matches TRBD1 (5 bases). Germline-derived CDR1 and CDR2 are MDHEN and SYDVKM. This CDR3 contains 20 residues. V was pared by 8 bases and J by 0 bases, with 28 bases between. The CDR3 loop is CASPPSVVGWTTATNEKLFF. The CDR3 nucleotides read TGTGCCAGCCCCCCTTCCGTTGTTGGATGGACAACTGCAACTAATGAAAAACTGTTTTTT.